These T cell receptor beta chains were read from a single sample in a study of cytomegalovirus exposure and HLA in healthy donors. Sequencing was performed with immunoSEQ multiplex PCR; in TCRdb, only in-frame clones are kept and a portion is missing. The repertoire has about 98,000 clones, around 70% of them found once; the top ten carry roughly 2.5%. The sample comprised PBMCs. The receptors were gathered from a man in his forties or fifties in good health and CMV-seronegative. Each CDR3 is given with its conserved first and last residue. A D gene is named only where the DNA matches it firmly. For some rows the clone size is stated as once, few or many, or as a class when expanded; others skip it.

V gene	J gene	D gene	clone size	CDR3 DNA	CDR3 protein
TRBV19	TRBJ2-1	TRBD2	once	TGTGCCAGTAGAGAGCTTAGGACTAGCGGGAGACTCTCCTACAATGAGCAGTTCTTC	CASRELRTSGRLSYNEQFF
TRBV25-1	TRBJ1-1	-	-	TGTGCCAGCCGACTGGGACATTCGAACACTGAAGCTTTCTTT	CASRLGHSNTEAFF
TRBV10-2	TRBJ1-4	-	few	TGCGCCAGCAGGGGAGATGAAAAACTGTTTTTT	CASRGDEKLFF
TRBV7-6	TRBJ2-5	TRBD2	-	TGTGCCAGCAGCTTGAGTCCTAGCGGAGGAGAGACCCAGTACTTC	CASSLSPSGGETQYF
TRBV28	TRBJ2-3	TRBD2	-	TGTGCCAGCAGTTTGGTAGCTAGCGGGGGGAGCACAGATACGCAGTATTTT	CASSLVASGGSTDTQYF
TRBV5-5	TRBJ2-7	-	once	TGTGCCAGCAGCTTCCCAGGAAACTACGAGCAGTACTTC	CASSFPGNYEQYF
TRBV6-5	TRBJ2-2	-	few	TGTGCCAGCAGTGGCGGACAGCTCACCGGGGAGCTGTTTTTT	CASSGGQLTGELFF
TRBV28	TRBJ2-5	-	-	TGTGCCAGCAGTTTACTGGAGACCCAGTACTTC	CASSLLETQYF
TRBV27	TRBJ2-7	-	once	TGTGCCAGCAGCCGTAGGGCGGGGACCTACGAGCAGTACTTC	CASSRRAGTYEQYF
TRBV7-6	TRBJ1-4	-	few	TGTGCCAGCACCCCTACGAGGTCGCTTCGTGAAAAACTGTTTTTT	CASTPTRSLREKLFF
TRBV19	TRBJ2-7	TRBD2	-	TGTGCCAGTAGTCACGGGACTAGCGGGAGGAAATCATCCTACGAGCAGTACTTC	CASSHGTSGRKSSYEQYF
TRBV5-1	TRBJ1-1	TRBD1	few	TGCGCCAGCAGCTGGACAGGGGGCGATCGAGCTTTCTTT	CASSWTGGDRAFF
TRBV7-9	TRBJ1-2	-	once	TGTGCCAGCAGCTTAGAAGGAGGGAGGGGCCTCGGATATGGCTACACCTTC	CASSLEGGRGLGYGYTF
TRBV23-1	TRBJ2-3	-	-	TGCGCCAGCAGTCCGTTCCTAGAGAGGGCAGATACGCAGTATTTT	CASSPFLERADTQYF
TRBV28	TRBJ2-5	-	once	TGTGCCAGCAATGCAGCGGGGACATACCAAGAGACCCAGTACTTC	CASNAAGTYQETQYF
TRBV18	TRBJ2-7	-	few	TGTGCCAGCTCACCACCTCTCGGGCAGGGACATCACGAGCAGTACTTC	CASSPPLGQGHHEQYF
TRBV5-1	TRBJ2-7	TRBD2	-	TGCGCCAGCAGGCTAGCGGTCTCCTACGAGCAGTACTTC	CASRLAVSYEQYF
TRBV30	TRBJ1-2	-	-	TGTGCCTGGACTGAGGGCAGCTATGGCTACACCTTC	CAWTEGSYGYTF
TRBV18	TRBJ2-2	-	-	TGTGCCAGCTCACCGGCAGGGAACACCGGGGAGCTGTTTTTT	CASSPAGNTGELFF
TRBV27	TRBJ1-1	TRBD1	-	TGTGCCAGCAGTGACGGACAGGGTTACACTGAAGCTTTCTTT	CASSDGQGYTEAFF
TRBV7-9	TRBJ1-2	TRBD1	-	TGTGCCATCCCGACAGGGGGCAACGACTATGGCTACACCTTC	CAIPTGGNDYGYTF
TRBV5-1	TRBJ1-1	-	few	TGCGCCAGCAGCTTGAGAGGGGGTGAAGCTTTCTTT	CASSLRGGEAFF
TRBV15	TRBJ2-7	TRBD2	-	TGTGCCACCAGCAGAGAGGCTAGCGGGAGTGGCGAGCAGTACTTC	CATSREASGSGEQYF
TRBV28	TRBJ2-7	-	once	TGTGCCAGCACCGTGGGAGCCTCCTACGAGCAGTACTTC	CASTVGASYEQYF
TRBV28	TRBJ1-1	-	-	TGTGCCAGCAGTTTTCTGAGGAACACTGAAGCTTTCTTT	CASSFLRNTEAFF
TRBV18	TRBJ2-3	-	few	TGTGCCAGCACATGGAGCACAGATACGCAGTATTTT	CASTWSTDTQYF
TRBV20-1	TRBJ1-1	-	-	TGCAGTGCTACTTCCGAAGCTTTCTTT	CSATSEAFF
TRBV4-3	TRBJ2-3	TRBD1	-	TGCGCCAGCAGCCAAGATTTGGGACAGGGGTTAAGCACAGATACGCAGTATTTT	CASSQDLGQGLSTDTQYF
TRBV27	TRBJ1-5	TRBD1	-	TGTGCCAGCAAGCCGGGACAGGGATTTAATCAGCCCCAGCATTTT	CASKPGQGFNQPQHF
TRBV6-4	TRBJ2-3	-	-	TGTGCCAGCAGTGTGGACAGTAGCACAGATACGCAGTATTTT	CASSVDSSTDTQYF
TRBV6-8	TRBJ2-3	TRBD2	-	TGTGCCAGCAGTTTTTGGAGCGGGGGCTGCACAGATACGCAGTATTTT	CASSFWSGGCTDTQYF
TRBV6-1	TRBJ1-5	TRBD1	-	TGTGCCAGCAGTGAAGTAAGGAGACAGGGTTTGCCCCAGCATTTT	CASSEVRRQGLPQHF
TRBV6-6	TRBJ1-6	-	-	TGTGCCAGCAGTGCGACAGATAATTCACCCCTCCACTTT	CASSATDNSPLHF
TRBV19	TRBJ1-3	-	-	TGTGCCAGTACTACTGCAGGTACCTCTGGAAACACCATATATTTT	CASTTAGTSGNTIYF
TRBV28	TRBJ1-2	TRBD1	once	TGTGCCAGCAGTTACCCAGGACAGGGCCACTACTATGGCTACACCTTC	CASSYPGQGHYYGYTF
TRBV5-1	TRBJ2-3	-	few	TGCGCCAGCAGCTTGGGGCCAGGTCCGGATACGCAGTATTTT	CASSLGPGPDTQYF
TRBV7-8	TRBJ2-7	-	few	TGTGCCAGCAGCGTGGGGCACAACTTCTACGAGCAGTACTTC	CASSVGHNFYEQYF
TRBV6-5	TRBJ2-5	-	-	TGTGCCAGCAGTTACCGGGAAAAGCAAGAGACCCAGTACTTC	CASSYREKQETQYF
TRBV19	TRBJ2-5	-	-	TGTGCCAGTAGTATAGTCTTTGAAGAGACCCAGTACTTC	CASSIVFEETQYF
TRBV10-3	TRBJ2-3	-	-	TGTGCCATCAGTGACGGGTCCTTCACAGATACGCAGTATTTT	CAISDGSFTDTQYF
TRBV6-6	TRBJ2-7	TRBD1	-	TGTGCCAGCAGTTCCGACAGGGTGAGAGGCTACGAGCAGTACTTC	CASSSDRVRGYEQYF
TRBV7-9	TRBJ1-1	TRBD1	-	TGTTCCAGCAGCGAAACGACAGGGGTGAACACTGAAGCTTTCTTT	CSSSETTGVNTEAFF
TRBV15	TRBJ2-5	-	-	TGTGCCACCATAGGAACTGACTGGGAGACCCAGTACTTC	CATIGTDWETQYF